These T cell receptor beta chains were read from a single sample in a study of identical twins. TCRdb called the 5' RACE reads again in MiXCR, with one record for every CDR3 protein. Among 500,000 to 700,000 distinct CDR3 sequences listed, just over 7% were seen once. The sample was also linked to a second study, of yellow fever vaccine responses in identical twins.

The source material was PBMCs. All receptors derive from a woman aged 18-29 years in good health. Both conserved end residues are part of each CDR3. The D gene is left open where the match is weak. Only some rows state a clone size, as once, few, many or a class for expanded clones.

clone_size j_call v_call d_call cdr3_aa cdr3_nt
few TRBJ2-7 TRBV5-1 TRBD2 CASSETGTSALYLYF TGCGCCAGCAGCGAAACCGGGACTAGCGCTCTTTATCTGTACTTC
. TRBJ1-2 TRBV3-1 TRBD1 CASSGRTGSLNYGYTF TGTGCCAGCAGCGGACGGACAGGGTCCCTTAACTATGGCTACACCTTC
few TRBJ2-3 TRBV7-8 TRBD2 CASSLPQTSGYTQYF TGTGCCAGCAGCTTACCCCAGACTAGCGGGTATACGCAGTATTTT
. TRBJ2-1 TRBV6-2/TRBV6-3 . CASSYGGGSVNEQFF TGTGCCAGCAGTTACGGAGGAGGGAGTGTGAATGAGCAGTTCTTC
. TRBJ2-1 TRBV29-1 . CSARAIDFNNEQFF TGCAGCGCCCGGGCCATTGATTTTAACAATGAGCAGTTCTTC
few TRBJ2-2 TRBV5-1 TRBD2 CASSPGLAAFAGELFF TGCGCCAGCAGCCCGGGACTAGCGGCCTTCGCCGGGGAGCTGTTTTTT
few TRBJ2-2 TRBV27 . CASSRTIVTTGELFF TGTGCCAGCAGCAGGACCATCGTGACCACCGGGGAGCTGTTTTTT
many TRBJ2-1 TRBV5-1 TRBD2 CASSTTSGGANEQFF TGCGCCAGCAGCACCACTAGCGGGGGGGCCAATGAGCAGTTCTTC
few TRBJ2-1 TRBV7-9 . CASSRAGRYSEQFF TGTGCCAGCAGCCGCGCAGGCCGGTACAGTGAGCAGTTCTTC
. TRBJ2-1 TRBV5-1 TRBD2 CASSPPGLATYNEQFF TGCGCCAGCAGCCCACCGGGACTAGCGACGTACAATGAGCAGTTCTTC
few TRBJ1-5 TRBV20-1 . CSATITGNQPQHF TGCAGTGCTACTATAACAGGGAATCAGCCCCAGCATTTT
. TRBJ1-1 TRBV27 . CASRSANQGILEAFF TGTGCCAGCAGATCCGCCAATCAGGGGATACTTGAAGCTTTCTTT
many TRBJ2-1 TRBV7-3 TRBD2 CASSFGTSGNEQFF TGTGCCAGCAGCTTTGGGACTAGCGGCAATGAGCAGTTCTTC
many TRBJ1-3 TRBV20-1 . CNLQGDGNTIYF TGCAACCTACAGGGTGACGGAAACACCATATATTTT
many TRBJ2-7 TRBV15 . CATSREVAHYEQYF TGTGCCACCAGCAGAGAGGTGGCTCACTACGAGCAGTACTTC
many TRBJ1-1 TRBV12-3/TRBV12-4 TRBD1 CASSLDRVRGAEAFF TGTGCCAGCAGCCTAGACAGGGTGCGAGGCGCTGAAGCTTTCTTT
few TRBJ1-4 TRBV5-1 TRBD1 CASSSGQGAFATNEKLFF TGCGCCAGCAGCTCGGGACAGGGGGCTTTTGCAACTAATGAAAAACTGTTTTTT
few TRBJ2-5 TRBV7-9 . CASSKAGNKETQYF TGTGCCAGCAGCAAAGCGGGTAACAAAGAGACCCAGTACTTC
. TRBJ1-1 TRBV5-6 . CASSLVRSINTEAFF TGTGCCAGCAGCTTGGTAAGGAGCATTAACACTGAAGCTTTCTTT
many TRBJ2-2 TRBV20-1 TRBD1 CSAPQGANTGELFF TGCAGTGCCCCCCAGGGGGCGAACACCGGGGAGCTGTTTTTT
few TRBJ2-1 TRBV5-8 . CASSLERFGFRNEQFF TGTGCCAGCAGCTTGGAGCGGTTCGGGTTTAGAAATGAGCAGTTCTTC
. TRBJ2-1 TRBV14 . CASSTDRLSNEQFF TGTGCCAGCAGTACAGACAGGTTAAGTAATGAGCAGTTCTTC
. TRBJ2-7 TRBV28 TRBD2 CASSSSSSLAGVGYEQYF TGTGCCAGCAGTTCCTCTTCTTCACTAGCGGGAGTGGGTTACGAGCAGTACTTC
many TRBJ2-7 TRBV5-1 TRBD2 CASSWGTSGNYEQYF TGCGCCAGCAGCTGGGGGACTAGCGGAAACTACGAGCAGTACTTC
. TRBJ1-1 TRBV11-2 . CASSPSEGRGAFF TGTGCCAGCAGCCCAAGCGAGGGGCGCGGGGCTTTCTTT
few TRBJ2-1 TRBV27 . CASSLGRLGYEQFF TGTGCCAGCAGTTTGGGGCGGCTTGGGTATGAGCAGTTCTTC
. TRBJ2-6 TRBV6-4 . CASSESDGVGANVLTF TGTGCCAGCAGTGAGTCTGACGGGGTTGGGGCCAACGTCCTGACTTTC
. TRBJ1-5 TRBV6-6 TRBD1 CASSPRTGFTQHF TGTGCCAGCAGCCCCAGGACAGGGTTTACCCAGCATTTT
few TRBJ1-1 TRBV5-1 . CASSLVTVEMNTEAFF TGCGCCAGCAGCTTGGTTACGGTTGAGATGAACACTGAAGCTTTCTTT
many TRBJ2-3 TRBV27 . CASSRNLDTQYF TGTGCCAGCAGTCGTAATTTGGATACGCAGTATTTT
. TRBJ2-3 TRBV6-5 . CASSPGGTTQYF TGTGCCAGCAGTCCCGGAGGGACAACGCAGTATTTT
few TRBJ2-2 TRBV24-1 TRBD2 CATSDSGRAIGELFF TGTGCCACCAGTGATAGCGGGAGGGCCATCGGGGAGCTGTTTTTT
. TRBJ2-1 TRBV3-1 TRBD2 CASSQEGTSGSKEQFF TGTGCCAGCAGCCAAGAAGGGACTAGCGGGAGTAAAGAGCAGTTCTTC
. TRBJ2-2 TRBV2 . CASDAEGLTGELFF TGTGCCAGCGATGCAGAGGGATTAACCGGGGAGCTGTTTTTT
few TRBJ2-6 TRBV5-1 TRBD1 CASSLYTGGNGANVLTF TGCGCCAGCAGCTTATACACAGGGGGGAATGGGGCCAACGTCCTGACTTTC
few TRBJ2-1 TRBV7-9 TRBD1 CASSSRGTGIFPNEQFF TGTGCCAGCAGCTCACGGGGGACAGGGATCTTTCCTAATGAGCAGTTCTTC
. TRBJ2-5 TRBV11-2 TRBD2 CASRPPGLAQETQYF TGTGCCAGCAGACCCCCGGGACTAGCCCAAGAGACCCAGTACTTC